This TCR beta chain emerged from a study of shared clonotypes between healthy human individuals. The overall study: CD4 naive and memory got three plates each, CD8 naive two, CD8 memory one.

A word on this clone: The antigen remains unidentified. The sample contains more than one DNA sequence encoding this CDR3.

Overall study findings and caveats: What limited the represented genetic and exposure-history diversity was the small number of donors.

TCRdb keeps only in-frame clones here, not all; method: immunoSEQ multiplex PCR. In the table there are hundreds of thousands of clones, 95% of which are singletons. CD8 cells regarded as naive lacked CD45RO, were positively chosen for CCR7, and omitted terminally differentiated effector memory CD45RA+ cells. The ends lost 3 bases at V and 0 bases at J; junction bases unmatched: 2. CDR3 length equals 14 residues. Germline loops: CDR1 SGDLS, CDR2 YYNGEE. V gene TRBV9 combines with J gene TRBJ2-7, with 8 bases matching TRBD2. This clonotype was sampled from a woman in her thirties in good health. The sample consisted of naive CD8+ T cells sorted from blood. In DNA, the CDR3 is TGTGCCAGCAGCGCGGGAGGGAGCTCCTACGAGCAGTACTTC. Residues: CASSAGGSSYEQYF.